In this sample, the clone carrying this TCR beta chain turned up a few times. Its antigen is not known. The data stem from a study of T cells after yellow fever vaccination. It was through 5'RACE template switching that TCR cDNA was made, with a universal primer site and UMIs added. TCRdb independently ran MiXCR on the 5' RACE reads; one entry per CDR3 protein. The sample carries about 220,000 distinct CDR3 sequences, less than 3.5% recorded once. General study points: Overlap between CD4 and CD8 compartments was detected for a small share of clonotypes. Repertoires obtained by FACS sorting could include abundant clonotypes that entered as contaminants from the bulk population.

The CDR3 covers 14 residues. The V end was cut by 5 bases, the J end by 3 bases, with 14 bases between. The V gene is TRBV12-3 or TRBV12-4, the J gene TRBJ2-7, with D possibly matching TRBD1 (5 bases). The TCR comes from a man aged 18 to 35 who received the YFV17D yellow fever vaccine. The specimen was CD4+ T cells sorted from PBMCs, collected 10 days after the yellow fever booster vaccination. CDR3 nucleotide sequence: TGTGCCAGCAGTCGCCACAGGCTTGGCTACGAGCAGTACTTC. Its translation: CASSRHRLGYEQYF.